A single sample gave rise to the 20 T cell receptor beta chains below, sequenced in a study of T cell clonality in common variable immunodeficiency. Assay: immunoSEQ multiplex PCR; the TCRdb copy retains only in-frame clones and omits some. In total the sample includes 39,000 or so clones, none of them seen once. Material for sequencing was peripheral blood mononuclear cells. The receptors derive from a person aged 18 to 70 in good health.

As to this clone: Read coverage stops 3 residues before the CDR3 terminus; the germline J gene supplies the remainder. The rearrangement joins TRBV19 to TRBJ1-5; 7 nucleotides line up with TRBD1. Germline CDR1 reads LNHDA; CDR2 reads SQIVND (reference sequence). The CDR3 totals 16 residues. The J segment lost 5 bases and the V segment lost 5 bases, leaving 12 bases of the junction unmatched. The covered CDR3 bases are TGTGCCAGTAGTGGGGACAGTAGTTTATTTGATCAGCCC. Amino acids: CASSGDSSLFDQP. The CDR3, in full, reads CASSGDSSLFDQPQHF.

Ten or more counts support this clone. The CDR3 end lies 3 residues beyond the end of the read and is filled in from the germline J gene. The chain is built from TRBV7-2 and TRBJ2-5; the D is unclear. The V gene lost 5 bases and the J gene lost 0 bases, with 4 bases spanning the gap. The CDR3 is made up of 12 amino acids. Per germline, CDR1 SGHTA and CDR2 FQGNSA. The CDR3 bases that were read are TGTGCCAGCAGCACTTACCAAGAGACC. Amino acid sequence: CASSTYQET. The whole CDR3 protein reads CASSTYQETQYF. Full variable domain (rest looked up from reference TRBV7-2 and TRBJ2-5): GAGVSQSPSNKVTEKGKDVELRCDPISGHTALYWYRQSLGQGLEFLIYFQGNSAPDKSGLPSDRFSAERTGGSVSTLTIQRTQQEDSAVYLCASSTYQETQYFGPGTRLLVL.

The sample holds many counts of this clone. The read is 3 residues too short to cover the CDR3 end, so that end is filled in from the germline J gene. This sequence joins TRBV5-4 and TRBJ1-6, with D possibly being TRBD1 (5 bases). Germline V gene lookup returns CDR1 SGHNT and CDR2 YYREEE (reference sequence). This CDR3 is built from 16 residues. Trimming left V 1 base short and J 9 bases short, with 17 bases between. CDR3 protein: CASSLSVGGMGSPLHF. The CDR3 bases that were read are TGTGCCAGCAGCTTGTCGGTGGGGGGAATGGGTTCACCC.

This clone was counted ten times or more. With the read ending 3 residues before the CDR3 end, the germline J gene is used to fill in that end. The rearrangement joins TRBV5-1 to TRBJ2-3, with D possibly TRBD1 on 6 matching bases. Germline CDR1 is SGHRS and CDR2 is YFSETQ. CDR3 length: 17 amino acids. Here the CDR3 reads CASTPRTVGIYQETQYF. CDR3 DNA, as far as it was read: TGCGCCAGCACGCCGCGGACAGTGGGGATTTACCAAGAGACG. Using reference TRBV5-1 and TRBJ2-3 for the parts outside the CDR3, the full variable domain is KAGVTQTPRYLIKTRGQQVTLSCSPISGHRSVSWYQQTPGQGLQFLFEYFSETQRNKGNFPGRFSGRQFSNSRSEMNVSTLELGDSALYLCASTPRTVGIYQETQYFGPGTRLTVL.

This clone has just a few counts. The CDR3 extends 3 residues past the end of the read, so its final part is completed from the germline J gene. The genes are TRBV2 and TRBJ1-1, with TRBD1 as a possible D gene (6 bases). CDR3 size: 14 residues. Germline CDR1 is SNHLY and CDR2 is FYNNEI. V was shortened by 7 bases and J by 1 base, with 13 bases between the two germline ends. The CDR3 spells CASMQGLRNTEAFF. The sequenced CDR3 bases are TGTGCCAGCATGCAGGGGTTGCGGAACACTGAA.

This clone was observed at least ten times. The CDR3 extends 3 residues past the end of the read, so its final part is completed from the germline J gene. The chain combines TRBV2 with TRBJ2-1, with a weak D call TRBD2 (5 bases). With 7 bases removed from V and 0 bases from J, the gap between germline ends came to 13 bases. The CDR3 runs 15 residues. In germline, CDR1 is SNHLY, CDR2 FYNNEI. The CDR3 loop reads CASIAGAPSYNEQFF. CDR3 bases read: TGTGCCAGCATTGCGGGTGCACCCTCCTACAATGAG.

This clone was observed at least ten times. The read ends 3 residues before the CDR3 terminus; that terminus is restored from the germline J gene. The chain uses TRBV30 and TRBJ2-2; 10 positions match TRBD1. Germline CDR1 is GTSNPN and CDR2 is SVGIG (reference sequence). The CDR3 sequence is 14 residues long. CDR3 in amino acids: CAWSPGQGREKLFF. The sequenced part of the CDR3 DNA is TGTGCCTGGAGCCCGGGACAGGGGAGGGAAAAG.

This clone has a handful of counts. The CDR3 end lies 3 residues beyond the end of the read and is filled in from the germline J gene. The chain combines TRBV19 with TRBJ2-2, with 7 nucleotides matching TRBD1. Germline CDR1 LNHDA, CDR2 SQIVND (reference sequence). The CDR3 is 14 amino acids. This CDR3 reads CAIPRDSERSPLFF. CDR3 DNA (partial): TGTGCCATTCCCAGGGACAGCGAACGTTCACCG.

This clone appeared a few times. This chain's CDR3 is CASSSRGGSSYEQYF. The CDR3 DNA, read in part, is TGTGCCAGCAGCTCTCGGGGAGGGAGCTCCTACGAG. The chain couples TRBV5-4 to TRBJ2-7; 7 nucleotides match TRBD2. The CDR3 end lies 3 residues beyond the end of the read and is filled in from the germline J gene. With V trimmed by 3 bases and J by 0 bases, 6 bases remained unmatched. Germline V lookup: CDR1 SGHNT, CDR2 YYREEE (reference sequence). CDR3 length: 15 amino acids.

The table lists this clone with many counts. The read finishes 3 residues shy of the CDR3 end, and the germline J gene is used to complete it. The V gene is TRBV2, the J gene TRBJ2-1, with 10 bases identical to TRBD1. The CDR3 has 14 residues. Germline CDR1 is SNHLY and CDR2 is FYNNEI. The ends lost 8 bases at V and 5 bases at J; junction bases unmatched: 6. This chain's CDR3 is CASLDRGQNNEQFF. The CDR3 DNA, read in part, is TGTGCCAGCCTAGACAGGGGGCAGAACAATGAG.

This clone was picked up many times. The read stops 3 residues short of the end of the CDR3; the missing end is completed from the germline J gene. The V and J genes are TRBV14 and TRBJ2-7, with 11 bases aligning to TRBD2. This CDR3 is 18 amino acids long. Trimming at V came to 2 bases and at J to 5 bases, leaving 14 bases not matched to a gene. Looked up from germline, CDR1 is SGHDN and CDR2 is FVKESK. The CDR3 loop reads CASSQLVNPSGRRDEQYF. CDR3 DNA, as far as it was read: TGTGCCAGCAGCCAATTAGTCAATCCTAGCGGGAGGCGTGACGAG.

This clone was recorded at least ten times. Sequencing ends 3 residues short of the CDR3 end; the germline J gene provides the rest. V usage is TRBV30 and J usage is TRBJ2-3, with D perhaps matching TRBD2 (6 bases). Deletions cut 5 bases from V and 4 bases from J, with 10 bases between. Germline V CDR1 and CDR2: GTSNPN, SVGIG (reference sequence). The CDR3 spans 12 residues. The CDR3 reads CAWSPGADTQYF. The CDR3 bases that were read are TGTGCCTGGTCCCCGGGGGCAGATACG.

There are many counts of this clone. The covered CDR3 bases are TGTGCCAGCAGCCTCTCCGGGACAGATGGTGGC. Protein: CASSLSGTDGG. The whole CDR3 region reads CASSLSGTDGGYTF. The rearrangement uses TRBV7-8 and TRBJ1-2, with 7 bases fitting TRBD1. The observed sequence ends 3 residues before the CDR3 terminus, with the missing tail filled in from the germline J gene. The germline V gene has CDR1 SGHVS and CDR2 FQNEAQ. The CDR3 contains 14 residues. J gave up 7 bases and V 5 bases, and 10 bases lay outside the gene matches. Supplemented by reference TRBV7-8 and TRBJ1-2, the full variable domain reads GAGVSQSPRYKVAKRGQDVALRCDPISGHVSLFWYQQALGQGPEFLTYFQNEAQLDKSGLPSDRFFAERPEGSVSTLKIQRTQQEDSAVYLCASSLSGTDGGYTFGSGTRLTVV.

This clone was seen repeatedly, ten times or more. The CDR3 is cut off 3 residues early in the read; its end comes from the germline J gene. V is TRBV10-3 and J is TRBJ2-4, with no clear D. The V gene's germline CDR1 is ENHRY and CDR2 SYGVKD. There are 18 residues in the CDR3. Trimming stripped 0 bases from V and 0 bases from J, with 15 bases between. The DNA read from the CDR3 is TGTGCCATCAGTGAGTCCCTTGGCCCCGAAATAGCCAAAAACATT. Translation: CAISESLGPEIAKNI. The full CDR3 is CAISESLGPEIAKNIQYF.

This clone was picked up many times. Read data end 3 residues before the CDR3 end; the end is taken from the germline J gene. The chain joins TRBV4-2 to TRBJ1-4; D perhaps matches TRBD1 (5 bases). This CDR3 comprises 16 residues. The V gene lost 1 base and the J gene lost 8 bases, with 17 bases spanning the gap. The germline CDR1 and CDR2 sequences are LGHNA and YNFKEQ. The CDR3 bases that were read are TGTGCCAGCAGCCAAGCCGACAGCCCCCAGTTAGAAAAA. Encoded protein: CASSQADSPQLEK. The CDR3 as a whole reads CASSQADSPQLEKLFF.

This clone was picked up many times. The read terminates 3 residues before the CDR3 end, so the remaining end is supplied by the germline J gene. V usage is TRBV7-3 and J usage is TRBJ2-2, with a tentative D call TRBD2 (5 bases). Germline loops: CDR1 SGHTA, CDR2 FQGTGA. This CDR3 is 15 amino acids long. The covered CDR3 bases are TGTGCCAGCAGCGCCGCAGCCGACTATAATTCACCG. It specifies CASSAAADYNSP. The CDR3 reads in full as CASSAAADYNSPLFF.

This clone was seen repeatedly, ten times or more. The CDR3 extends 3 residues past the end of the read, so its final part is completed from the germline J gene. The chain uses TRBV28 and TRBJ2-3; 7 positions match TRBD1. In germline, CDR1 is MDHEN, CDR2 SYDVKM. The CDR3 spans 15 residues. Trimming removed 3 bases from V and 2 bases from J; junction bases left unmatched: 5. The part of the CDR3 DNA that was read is TGTGCCAGCAGTTTTGCAGGGGGATTCACAGATACG. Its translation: CASSFAGGFTDT. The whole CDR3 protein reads CASSFAGGFTDTQYF.

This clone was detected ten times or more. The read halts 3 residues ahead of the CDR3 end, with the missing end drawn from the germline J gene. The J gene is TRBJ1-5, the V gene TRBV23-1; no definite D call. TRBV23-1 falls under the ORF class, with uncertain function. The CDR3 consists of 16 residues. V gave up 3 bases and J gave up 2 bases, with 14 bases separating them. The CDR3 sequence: CASSHLKGPGNQPQHF. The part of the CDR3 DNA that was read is TGCGCCAGCAGTCATTTGAAGGGTCCGGGCAATCAGCCC.

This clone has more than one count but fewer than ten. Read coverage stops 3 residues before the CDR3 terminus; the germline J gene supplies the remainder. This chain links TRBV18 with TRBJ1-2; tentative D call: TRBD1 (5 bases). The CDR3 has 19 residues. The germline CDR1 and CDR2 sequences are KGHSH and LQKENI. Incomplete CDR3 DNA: TGTGCCAGCTCACCGACGGGACTAGCGGGAGGAGTCAGCTACAATGAC. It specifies CASSPTGLAGGVSYND. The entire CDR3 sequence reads CASSPTGLAGGVSYNDYTF.

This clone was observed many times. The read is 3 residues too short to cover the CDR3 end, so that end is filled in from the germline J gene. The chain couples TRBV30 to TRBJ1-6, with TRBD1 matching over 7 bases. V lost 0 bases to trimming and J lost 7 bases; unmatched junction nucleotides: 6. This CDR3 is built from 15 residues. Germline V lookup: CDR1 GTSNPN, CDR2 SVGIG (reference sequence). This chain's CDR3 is CAWSVVGTANSPLHF. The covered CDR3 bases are TGTGCCTGGAGTGTTGTGGGGACAGCCAATTCACCC.